These T cell receptor beta chains were read from a single sample in a study of T cells in Graves' hyperthyroidism and ophthalmopathy. TCRdb itself ran the multiplex PCR reads through MiXCR, one entry per CDR3 protein. The sample lists more than 500,000 distinct CDR3 sequences, approximately 15% seen once, with around 4.5% in the top ten. Sample: blood. These receptor sequences come from a woman in her thirties or forties with Graves' ophthalmopathy. Both conserved end residues are part of each CDR3. The D gene is left open where the match is weak. Expanded clones are given a class, and other clones once, few, many or no size at all.

V gene,J gene,clone size,D gene,CDR3 protein,CDR3 DNA
TRBV2,TRBJ1-5,many,NA,CASRDDSNQPQHF,TGTGCCAGCCGCGATGATAGCAATCAGCCCCAGCATTTT
TRBV6-1,TRBJ1-1,once,NA,CASSPPDQPVAFF,TGTGCCAGCTCACCACCGGACCAACCGGTAGCTTTCTTT
TRBV14,TRBJ2-6,many,NA,CASSQGHGGANVLTF,TGTGCCAGCAGCCAAGGTCACGGTGGTGCCAACGTCCTGACTTTC
TRBV28,TRBJ2-7,once,NA,CASSLPTALEQYF,TGTGCCAGCAGTTTACCCACAGCTCTCGAGCAGTACTTC
TRBV6-2/TRBV6-3,TRBJ1-5,many,NA,CASTKGTRDGSNQPQHF,TGTGCCAGCACCAAGGGGACCCGGGACGGTAGCAATCAGCCCCAGCATTTT
TRBV15,TRBJ2-7,many,NA,CATSVTTTYEQYF,TGTGCCACCAGCGTCACAACCACCTACGAGCAGTACTTC
TRBV27,TRBJ2-7,few,NA,CASSLREYYEQYF,TGTGCCAGCAGCCTGAGAGAGTACTACGAGCAGTACTTC
TRBV6-5,TRBJ2-7,NA,NA,CASSYTQGPPYEQYF,TGTGCCAGCAGTTACACCCAGGGACCACCCTACGAGCAGTACTTC
TRBV20-1,TRBJ2-2,NA,NA,CSAPGGWGNTGELFF,TGCAGTGCCCCTGGGGGTTGGGGAAACACCGGGGAGCTGTTTTTT
TRBV28,TRBJ2-5,many,NA,CASSLPPVETQYF,TGTGCCAGCAGTTTGCCCCCCGTCGAGACCCAGTACTTC
TRBV2,TRBJ1-2,many,NA,CASSATQPNYGYTF,TGTGCCAGCTCAGCAACACAGCCAAACTATGGCTACACCTTC
TRBV12-3/TRBV12-4,TRBJ2-6,many,NA,CASSWGGPSSGANVLTF,TGTGCCAGCAGTTGGGGTGGACCGAGCTCTGGGGCCAACGTCCTGACTTTC
TRBV2,TRBJ1-5,many,TRBD1,CASSDSPAGGFRPQHF,TGTGCCAGCAGTGATTCTCCGGCAGGGGGCTTTCGGCCCCAGCATTTT
TRBV5-1,TRBJ2-7,NA,TRBD1,CASSPRTGASIYEQYF,TGCGCCAGCAGCCCAAGAACAGGGGCTAGTATCTACGAGCAGTACTTC
TRBV27,TRBJ2-7,many,TRBD1,CASSLSGTGGREQYF,TGTGCCAGCAGTTTATCCGGGACAGGTGGCCGCGAGCAGTACTTC
TRBV12-3/TRBV12-4,TRBJ2-7,many,NA,CASSSGEEGDEQYF,TGTGCCAGCAGTTCGGGGGAGGAAGGGGACGAGCAGTACTTC
TRBV6-2/TRBV6-3,TRBJ1-1,many,NA,CASSYKDTEAFF,TGTGCCAGCAGTTACAAGGACACTGAAGCTTTCTTT
TRBV19,TRBJ2-7,once,NA,CASSTHETSPFQYF,TGTGCCAGTAGTACGCACGAGACTAGTCCTTTTCAGTACTTC
TRBV7-9,TRBJ1-5,NA,NA,CASSPTGGGDQPQHF,TGTGCCAGCAGCCCGACAGGAGGGGGGGATCAGCCCCAGCATTTT
TRBV12-3/TRBV12-4,TRBJ2-3,NA,TRBD2,CASSLSSGSTDTQYF,TGTGCCAGCAGTTTGTCTAGCGGGAGCACAGATACGCAGTATTTT
TRBV2,TRBJ1-5,NA,TRBD1,CASSTGTGLFQPQHF,TGTGCCAGCAGTACCGGGACAGGGTTATTTCAGCCCCAGCATTTT
TRBV12-3/TRBV12-4,TRBJ2-7,NA,TRBD1,CASSSGTGTYGYEQYF,TGTGCCAGCAGTTCCGGGACAGGGACCTACGGCTACGAGCAGTACTTC
TRBV12-3/TRBV12-4,TRBJ1-1,many,NA,CASTLQNTEAFF,TGTGCCAGCACCCTACAGAACACTGAAGCTTTCTTT
TRBV19,TRBJ1-1,many,TRBD1,CASRSGQGAVSTEAFF,TGTGCCAGTAGATCGGGACAGGGGGCGGTTTCCACTGAAGCTTTCTTT
TRBV28,TRBJ1-1,NA,NA,CASSLWRAGDTEAFF,TGTGCCAGCAGTTTATGGAGGGCGGGGGACACTGAAGCTTTCTTT
TRBV2,TRBJ2-7,many,TRBD2,CASSGPTGTSYEQYF,TGTGCCAGCAGTGGCCCCACCGGGACTAGCTACGAGCAGTACTTC
TRBV20-1,TRBJ1-5,few,NA,CSARPLQGWQGQPQHF,TGCAGTGCTAGACCCCTACAGGGTTGGCAAGGTCAGCCCCAGCATTTT
TRBV4-1,TRBJ1-3,many,NA,CASSPRQNGNTIYF,TGCGCCAGCAGCCCGAGACAGAACGGAAACACCATATATTTT
TRBV6-5,TRBJ2-7,many,NA,CASSYRGVTYEQYF,TGTGCCAGCAGTTACAGGGGGGTTACCTACGAGCAGTACTTC